These T cell receptor beta chains were read from a single sample in a study of T cells in Graves' hyperthyroidism and ophthalmopathy. One entry per CDR3 protein, called by TCRdb with MiXCR from the multiplex PCR reads. Here the sample spans about 640,000 distinct CDR3 sequences, around 21% being singletons. The sequenced sample consisted of blood. All receptors derive from a man aged 30 to 39 with Graves' ophthalmopathy. The conserved cysteine and the conserved F or W are not part of the CDR3 here. D genes are given only for firm matches. Only part of the rows carry a size: once, few, many, or a class if the clone is expanded.

j_gene,abundance,d_gene,v_gene,CDR3aa
TRBJ1-6,-,-,TRBV3-1,ASGGAGSPLH
TRBJ1-1,many,-,TRBV2,ASARADRNTEAF
TRBJ1-2,many,-,TRBV28,ASSFGFQHGYT
TRBJ2-2,few,TRBD1,TRBV19,ASTLGQATGELF
TRBJ2-7,-,TRBD1,TRBV6-1,ASSVRTGHGYEQY
TRBJ2-7,-,TRBD2,TRBV7-3,ASSLSLDAGGPNSYEQY
TRBJ2-7,-,-,TRBV15,ATSRDYQVEQY
TRBJ1-4,-,-,TRBV18,ASSPIVGATNEKLF
TRBJ1-2,many,-,TRBV30,AWSERVRGYT
TRBJ1-5,many,-,TRBV6-1,ASSDASRYSNQPQH
TRBJ2-1,many,TRBD2,TRBV12-3/TRBV12-4,ASRRPGRYNEQF
TRBJ2-3,many,TRBD2,TRBV20-1,SAYMSGSGRDTQY
TRBJ1-6,few,TRBD1,TRBV12-3/TRBV12-4,ASRRTGITSPLH
TRBJ2-3,-,TRBD2,TRBV18,ASSRTSGRPDTQY
TRBJ2-7,many,TRBD2,TRBV7-9,ASSPRGVYEQY
TRBJ2-3,-,TRBD2,TRBV28,ASSLAWTSGIDGDTDTQY
TRBJ1-1,many,-,TRBV18,ASSRNEGINTEAF
TRBJ2-1,many,TRBD2,TRBV5-1,ASSLGTSGLSSYNEQF
TRBJ2-1,-,TRBD2,TRBV20-1,SASGTSYWMYNEQF
TRBJ1-1,-,-,TRBV5-6,ASRSPRGRDTEAF
TRBJ2-7,-,-,TRBV29-1,SVEDPAHRPYEQY
TRBJ1-3,few,-,TRBV20-1,SASAGASGNTIY
TRBJ2-2,few,-,TRBV30,AWSAGSAGELF
TRBJ2-4,-,-,TRBV5-1,ASSLRPENIQY
TRBJ1-5,many,-,TRBV30,AWSKGSQPQH
TRBJ2-3,-,TRBD2,TRBV2,ASSGPSGTDTQY
TRBJ2-1,-,-,TRBV4-1,ASSQELPVYNEQF
TRBJ1-5,-,TRBD1,TRBV20-1,SARAGQQNQPQH
TRBJ1-1,many,-,TRBV4-1,ASRRDSEAF
TRBJ2-2,many,TRBD2,TRBV11-2,ASSLLAGGDTGELF
TRBJ2-1,-,TRBD2,TRBV28,ASSSGRADGAYNEQF
TRBJ2-1,-,-,TRBV5-1,ASSSTAALYNEQF
TRBJ2-7,-,TRBD1,TRBV11-2,ASTTTGGQMGYEQY
TRBJ2-1,few,-,TRBV20-1,SAYDGSEQF
TRBJ2-3,many,TRBD2,TRBV28,ASSTGGSKKDTQY
TRBJ2-7,few,-,TRBV27,ASGAIYEQY
TRBJ2-5,-,TRBD2,TRBV28,ASSSTGGAKTQY
TRBJ1-3,many,-,TRBV7-2,ASSSPSWNGPGNTIY
TRBJ1-1,few,-,TRBV27,ASSIPGEAVRLNTEAF
TRBJ2-7,few,-,TRBV5-4,ASSLDGRSTGEQY
TRBJ2-1,many,TRBD2,TRBV20-1,SCGLAGVGNEQF
TRBJ2-1,-,-,TRBV27,ASSVDRGFSSYNEQF
TRBJ2-7,-,-,TRBV6-2/TRBV6-3,ASSYSPGRGEQY
TRBJ2-1,-,-,TRBV7-2,ASSLNHEQF
TRBJ1-1,many,TRBD1,TRBV18,ASSGTGGPNTEAF
TRBJ2-1,-,TRBD2,TRBV7-6,ASSLARLAGGFGAYNEQF
TRBJ2-1,many,-,TRBV5-1,ASSLTASSYNEQF
TRBJ1-6,-,-,TRBV6-5,ASSNSGGGKNSPLH
TRBJ1-5,few,TRBD1,TRBV19,ASSIPSTGSGQPQH
TRBJ2-1,many,-,TRBV28,ASSLPAGGTHYDNEQF
TRBJ1-2,-,-,TRBV13,ASSLARGGGYT
TRBJ2-7,many,TRBD2,TRBV30,AWRRLAGADEQY